The rows below give T cell receptor beta chains drawn from one sample of a study of cytomegalovirus exposure and HLA in healthy donors. TCRdb keeps only in-frame clones here, not all; method: immunoSEQ multiplex PCR. Of over 150,000 clones listed, around 79% are singletons. Sequencing was carried out using PBMCs. The receptors shown here come from a man in his forties in good health and CMV-seronegative. CDR3s include the opening cysteine and the closing phenylalanine or tryptophan. Each record gives: D gene, J gene, clone size, V gene, CDR3 DNA, CDR3 protein. D genes are given only for firm matches. Size values are once, few and many counts, or a class for expanded clones, and some rows have none.

>TRBD1|TRBJ1-2|once|TRBV27
TGTGCCAGCAGTAAGGACAGGGCCTATGGCTACACCTTC
CASSKDRAYGYTF
>.|TRBJ1-4|.|TRBV6-6
TGTGCCAGCAACGGGGGTGGCATTGAAAAACTGTTTTTT
CASNGGGIEKLFF
>.|TRBJ1-2|.|TRBV5-4
TGTGCCAGCAGCGAGAGGTCTACTATCGGCTACACCTTC
CASSERSTIGYTF
>.|TRBJ2-5|.|TRBV19
TGTGCCAGTAGTATAACCGAACGGGAGACCCAGTACTTC
CASSITERETQYF
>.|TRBJ2-1|.|TRBV4-1
TGCGCCAGCAGCCAAGTAGTGCTGAACTACAATGAGCAGTTCTTC
CASSQVVLNYNEQFF
>.|TRBJ1-4|.|TRBV6-5
TGTGCCAGCAGTTACTCTCCCGGGGTTTTTGAAAAACTGTTTTTT
CASSYSPGVFEKLFF
>TRBD1|TRBJ1-5|.|TRBV12-5
TGTGCTAGTGGTTTGGCAACCGGGACAGGGGGGGGTCCTTATCAGCCCCAGCATTTT
CASGLATGTGGGPYQPQHF
>.|TRBJ1-1|few|TRBV4-3
TGCGCCAGCAGCCAAGATGGAGGGGGGGTCACTGAAGCTTTCTTT
CASSQDGGGVTEAFF
>TRBD1|TRBJ1-5|few|TRBV11-2
TGTGCCAGCAGCTCGACAGGGGTTGGCAATCAGCCCCAGCATTTT
CASSSTGVGNQPQHF
>TRBD1|TRBJ2-5|.|TRBV5-1
TGCGCCAGCAGCACCCCTGTTTCAGGGGGTCGCCAAGAGACCCAGTACTTC
CASSTPVSGGRQETQYF
>.|TRBJ2-5|.|TRBV15
TGTGCCACCAGCAGAGAGGGGAAGCGGGTGGAGACCCAGTACTTC
CATSREGKRVETQYF
>TRBD1|TRBJ1-1|.|TRBV9
TGTGCCAGCAGCCCCACAGGGGAAAGGGGCACTGAAGCTTTCTTT
CASSPTGERGTEAFF
>.|TRBJ2-2|.|TRBV7-9
TGTTCCAGCAGCTTAGGGGCTGGCCAGAACACCGGGGAGCTGTTTTTT
CSSSLGAGQNTGELFF
>.|TRBJ2-1|.|TRBV6-4
TGTGCCAGCTCTAGGGAGGGGGGGACCAATGAGCAGTTCTTC
CASSREGGTNEQFF
>TRBD2|TRBJ2-1|once|TRBV7-8
TGTGCCAGCAGCTCCCTACTAGCGGGGGCCACCTACAATGAGCAGTTCTTC
CASSSLLAGATYNEQFF
>.|TRBJ2-1|.|TRBV6-5
TGTGCCAGCAGTCCGGGACATTACAATGAGCAGTTCTTC
CASSPGHYNEQFF
>.|TRBJ1-2|.|TRBV30
TGTGCCTGGAGTAAGAGTTGGGGCTACACCTTC
CAWSKSWGYTF
>TRBD1|TRBJ2-2|.|TRBV7-9
TGTGCCAGCAGTATACAGGGGGCCATGTCCACCGGGGAGCTGTTTTTT
CASSIQGAMSTGELFF
>.|TRBJ2-2|.|TRBV19
TGTGCCAGTAGTATAGCAGGCGGGGAGCTGTTTTTT
CASSIAGGELFF
>.|TRBJ2-1|.|TRBV4-3
TGCGCCAGCAGCCAAGATGCGGGGCTCGGCGAGCAGTTCTTC
CASSQDAGLGEQFF
>TRBD1|TRBJ1-4|.|TRBV4-1
TGCGCCAGCAGCCGGACAGGGGTTAATAATGAAAAACTGTTTTTT
CASSRTGVNNEKLFF
>.|TRBJ1-3|.|TRBV6-6
TGTGCCAGCATCTCCCACGGGGGGGGAAACACCATATATTTT
CASISHGGGNTIYF
>.|TRBJ1-1|.|TRBV27
TGTGCCAGCAGTGGTCGGAGCACTGAAGCTTTCTTT
CASSGRSTEAFF
>.|TRBJ1-2|.|TRBV5-6
TGTGCCAGCAGCCGAGGGGGGGACTACTATGGCTACACCTTC
CASSRGGDYYGYTF
>TRBD1|TRBJ2-5|.|TRBV29-1
TGCAGCGTCCGACAGGGGGCAGAGACCCAGTACTTC
CSVRQGAETQYF
>TRBD1|TRBJ1-2|few|TRBV9
TGTGCCAGCAGCGCCGGAGACAGGGTTAGCTATGGCTACACCTTC
CASSAGDRVSYGYTF
>.|TRBJ2-3|.|TRBV10-3
TGTGCCATCAGTGAGTCGTGGACAGGCGGGGGCACAGATACGCAGTATTTT
CAISESWTGGGTDTQYF
>.|TRBJ2-1|.|TRBV5-1
TGCGCCAGCAAGGAAGCGGGTTCCCCGGGGGATGAGCAGTTCTTC
CASKEAGSPGDEQFF
>TRBD1|TRBJ2-7|.|TRBV6-6
TGTGCCAGCAGTTTAACGGGACAGGAGTACGAGCAGTACTTC
CASSLTGQEYEQYF
>TRBD1|TRBJ1-5|.|TRBV28
TGTGCCAGCAGCAATACAGGGGTGGGCCAGCCCCAGCATTTT
CASSNTGVGQPQHF
>.|TRBJ1-1|.|TRBV6-5
TGTGCCAGCAGCACAGTTGGTGTCACTGAAGCTTTCTTT
CASSTVGVTEAFF
>.|TRBJ1-3|.|TRBV5-4
TGTGCCAGCAGCTTGGGACAGACTTACTCTGGAAACACCATATATTTT
CASSLGQTYSGNTIYF
>TRBD1|TRBJ2-7|.|TRBV5-6
TGTGCCAGCAGCCAAGAGGACAGGGCCCCCTACGAGCAGTACTTC
CASSQEDRAPYEQYF
>.|TRBJ2-5|.|TRBV12-1
TGTGCCAGCAGCTTTAACTACACGTACCAAGAGACCCAGTACTTC
CASSFNYTYQETQYF
>TRBD1|TRBJ2-5|few|TRBV6-1
TGTGCCAGCAGGCCGGCAGGGGGGACCCAGTACTTC
CASRPAGGTQYF
>.|TRBJ1-5|.|TRBV5-6
TGTGCCAGCAGCTGGGGGGTTCCGGGAGGCAATCAGCCCCAGCATTTT
CASSWGVPGGNQPQHF
>.|TRBJ1-2|many|TRBV4-1
TGCGCCAGCAGCCAAGGCGGGCGCAGCGCCTTC
CASSQGGRSAF
>TRBD2|TRBJ2-7|once|TRBV30
TGTGCCTGGACTCGGGGGGGGAACTCCTACGAGCAGTACTTC
CAWTRGGNSYEQYF
>.|TRBJ1-1|.|TRBV29-1
TGCAGCGTACACACACCGAACACTGAAGCTTTCTTT
CSVHTPNTEAFF
>.|TRBJ2-7|.|TRBV15
TGTGCCACCAGCAGACCCACTCCTGCTCGCGTGGGTAACTACGAGCAGTACTTC
CATSRPTPARVGNYEQYF
>.|TRBJ2-7|once|TRBV19
TGTGCCAGTAGTATAGGCCGGTTGTACGAGCAGTACTTC
CASSIGRLYEQYF
>TRBD1|TRBJ1-2|.|TRBV19
TGTGCCAGTACACCGGACAGGGCTGGCTACACCTTC
CASTPDRAGYTF
>TRBD1|TRBJ1-4|.|TRBV5-1
TGCGCCAGCAGCTCAACCGGGACAGGGGGTACTGAAAAACTGTTTTTT
CASSSTGTGGTEKLFF
>.|TRBJ1-6|.|TRBV4-2
TGTGCCAGCAGCCAAGATCCTATAAATAATTCACCCCTCCACTTT
CASSQDPINNSPLHF
>.|TRBJ1-2|.|TRBV15
TGTGCCACCAGCAGAGTAAGGACAGATACGTATGGCTACACCTTC
CATSRVRTDTYGYTF
>.|TRBJ2-7|.|TRBV18
TGTGCCAGCTCAACTTCGAGCTCCTACGAGCAGTACTTC
CASSTSSSYEQYF